The 14 T cell receptor beta chains below come from one sample, sequenced in a study of cytomegalovirus exposure and HLA in healthy donors (dated by TCRdb to about 2017). Library method: the immunoSEQ multiplex PCR assay. For the multiplex PCR, a mixture combining 60 forward primers for TCR Vbeta segments and 13 reverse primers for TCR Jbeta segments was used. The immuneACCESS repertoire file appears here via TCRdb, limited to in-frame rearrangements. These files lack a portion of the clones; in checked studies, under half of the deficit traces to unresolved V genes, and the cause of the others is not known. Here the sample has hundreds of thousands of clones; over 65% occur a single time. The top ten clonotypes cover roughly 0.6% of the sample. The sample taken for sequencing was PBMCs. The receptor source for this set is a man aged 18 to 29 in good health and CMV-seronegative.

The DNA of the CDR3 is TGTGCCAGCAGTGACAGGCCAGGGGGAGATCAGCCCCAGCATTTT. It encodes CASSDRPGGDQPQHF. The rearrangement joins TRBV2 to TRBJ1-5, with 7 positions matching TRBD1. J gave up 5 bases and V 3 bases, and 7 bases lay outside the gene matches. Germline V CDR1 and CDR2: SNHLY, FYNNEI. This CDR3 has 15 residues.

The rearrangement joins TRBV2 to TRBJ2-4, with TRBD1 identical over 9 bases. The CDR3 contains 17 residues. V lost 5 bases to trimming and J lost 0 bases; unmatched junction nucleotides: 8. Germline CDR1 is SNHLY and CDR2 is FYNNEI. The CDR3 reads CASSLFDRGIAKNIQYF. The CDR3 nucleotides read TGTGCCAGCAGTCTATTCGACAGGGGGATAGCCAAAAACATTCAGTACTTC.

The V and J genes are TRBV27 and TRBJ2-5, with TRBD2 identical over 12 bases. The CDR3 is 14 amino acids. With V trimmed by 8 bases and J by 4 bases, 5 bases remained unmatched. Looked up from germline, CDR1 is MNHEY and CDR2 is SMNVEV (reference sequence). The CDR3 protein is CASQGLAGIETQYF. The CDR3 region has the DNA TGTGCCAGCCAAGGACTAGCGGGAATAGAGACCCAGTACTTC.

This clone was seen more than once but under ten times. The chain recombines TRBV9 with TRBJ1-2; the D gene is possibly TRBD1 (6 bases). V lost 0 bases and J 4 bases, leaving 10 bases between the germline ends. The CDR3 covers 14 residues. Germline CDR1 is SGDLS and CDR2 is YYNGEE. CDR3 coding DNA: TGTGCCAGCAGCGTAGAGGACAGATCCTATGGCTACACCTTC. Encoded protein: CASSVEDRSYGYTF.

The genes are TRBV4-1 and TRBJ1-1; TRBD1 aligns across 9 bases. J lost 4 bases, V lost 1 base, and 4 bases had no gene match. The CDR3 is 15 amino acids. Germline CDR1 reads MGHRA; CDR2 reads YSYEKL. The CDR3 protein is CASSQAGTGSTEAFF. DNA for the CDR3: TGCGCCAGCAGCCAAGCTGGGACAGGGTCCACTGAAGCTTTCTTT.

As to this clone: The germline gene is not matched at one end of the junction; a read error may be the cause. The chain combines TRBV7-9 with TRBJ2-7; perhaps TRBD1 as D (6 bases). CDR1 and CDR2 from the germline V gene are SEHNR and FQNEAQ (reference sequence). This CDR3 has 14 amino acids. The CDR3 DNA is TGTTCCAGCAGCTTAGCAGGGGTAGCCTACGAGCAGTACTTC. Its translation is CSSSLAGVAYEQYF.

The chain couples TRBV27 to TRBJ1-6; D not resolved. Germline-derived CDR1 and CDR2 are MNHEY and SMNVEV (reference sequence). The CDR3 is 13 amino acids. V shed 6 bases and J shed 5 bases, with 8 bases lying between them. CDR3 nucleotides: TGTGCCAGCAGGCAACAAAATAATTCACCCCTCCACTTT. Its translation: CASRQQNNSPLHF.

The chain links TRBV5-6 to TRBJ1-6; D is possibly TRBD1 (5 bases). Germline assignment: CDR1 SGHDT and CDR2 YYEEEE. CDR3 length: 16 residues. V was cut by 4 bases and J by 6 bases, with 17 bases left in between. The CDR3 bases are TGTGCCAGCAGCCCCCTGCGGGGGACTGTTAATTCACCCCTCCACTTT. It is translated as CASSPLRGTVNSPLHF.

A few counts support this clone. The gene calls are TRBV6-1 and TRBJ1-3; weak D call: TRBD1 (5 bases). From germline, CDR1 is MNHNS and CDR2 SASEGT. The CDR3 has 15 amino acids. V was pared by 0 bases and J by 4 bases, with 10 bases between. The CDR3 DNA is TGTGCCAGCAGTGAAGCGGGGGGAACGGGAAACACCATATATTTT. Translated: CASSEAGGTGNTIYF.

V gene TRBV6-6 combines with J gene TRBJ1-1, with D possibly being TRBD1 (6 bases). Germline assignment: CDR1 MNHNY and CDR2 SVGAGI (reference sequence). V gave up 2 bases and J gave up 1 base, with 8 bases separating them. The CDR3 runs 14 residues. For the CDR3, the DNA is TGTGCCAGCAGTTACGCGACAGGGAACACTGAAGCTTTCTTT. Protein product: CASSYATGNTEAFF.

The rearrangement links TRBV29-1 to TRBJ1-1, with a possible D match to TRBD1 (5 bases). Germline-derived CDR1 and CDR2 are SQVTM and ANQGSEA. V shed 7 bases and J shed 5 bases, with 17 bases lying between them. CDR3 length equals 13 residues. In DNA, the CDR3 is TGCAGCGGAGGAGCGGGGCTGGGGACTGAAGCTTTCTTT. It is translated as CSGGAGLGTEAFF.

The CDR3 loop is CSGGTGSGYGYTF. In DNA form, the CDR3 reads TGCAGCGGCGGGACAGGGTCTGGATATGGCTACACCTTC. The genes are TRBV29-1 and TRBJ1-2; TRBD1 matches 9 bases. The CDR3 sequence is 13 residues long. V trimming: 7 bases; J trimming: 5 bases; junction bases outside the gene matches: 8. The germline gives CDR1 SQVTM, CDR2 ANQGSEA.

The rearrangement uses TRBV2 and TRBJ1-1; 10 positions agree with TRBD1. CDR3 length: 12 residues. CDR1 SNHLY and CDR2 FYNNEI come from the germline V gene. Trimming took 9 bases from V and 6 from J; bases not matched to a gene: 4. CDR3 region: CASRDRGPEAFF. CDR3 nucleotide sequence: TGTGCCAGTAGGGACAGGGGCCCTGAAGCTTTCTTT. The variable domain in full, completed from reference TRBV2 and TRBJ1-1, reads EPEVTQTPSHQVTQMGQEVILRCVPISNHLYFYWYRQILGQKVEFLVSFYNNEISEKSEIFDDQFSVERPDGSNFTLKIRSTKLEDSAMYFCASRDRGPEAFFGQGTRLTVV.

DNA for the CDR3: TGTGCCAGCAGCCCCCCCGAGAGGGGGAGATTTGAGCAGTACTTC. This gives the protein CASSPPERGRFEQYF. The chain carries TRBV7-9 and TRBJ2-7; maybe TRBD1 (6 bases). V shed 5 bases and J shed 7 bases, with 21 bases lying between them. This CDR3 is 15 amino acids long. Per germline, CDR1 SEHNR and CDR2 FQNEAQ (reference sequence). Full variable domain (outside the CDR3, taken from reference TRBV7-9 and TRBJ2-7): DTGVSQNPRHKITKRGQNVTFRCDPISEHNRLYWYRQTLGQGPEFLTYFQNEAQLEKSRLLSDRFSAERPKGSFSTLEIQRTEQGDSAMYLCASSPPERGRFEQYFGPGTRLTVT.